Listed below are T cell receptor beta chains from one sample, sequenced in a study of metastatic and nonmetastatic thyroid tumors. With MiXCR, TCRdb called clones anew from the PCR reads. The sample has some 20,000 clones, 35% to 40% seen once; the top ten hold about 30%. Source material: tumor tissue. These receptors were taken from a female donor with papillary thyroid cancer or a benign thyroid nodule (not recorded which). Some clones in this sample may be carry-over from other donors' samples. CDR3s include the opening cysteine and the closing phenylalanine or tryptophan. Fields, in order: V gene, J gene, CDR3 protein.

v_call: TRBV7-2
j_call: TRBJ2-1
cdr3_aa: CASSPGQVVDEQFF

v_call: TRBV6-1
j_call: TRBJ2-7
cdr3_aa: CASSDTGTGDEQYF

v_call: TRBV5-1
j_call: TRBJ1-2
cdr3_aa: CASSGRSGYTF

v_call: TRBV6-6
j_call: TRBJ2-7
cdr3_aa: CASSSPRTGGYEQYF

v_call: TRBV10-3
j_call: TRBJ1-2
cdr3_aa: CAISLGQATNYGYTF

v_call: TRBV28
j_call: TRBJ2-5
cdr3_aa: CASSSPGLAGETQYF

v_call: TRBV4-2
j_call: TRBJ1-2
cdr3_aa: CASSGDLRGYTF

v_call: TRBV28
j_call: TRBJ2-1
cdr3_aa: CASTPSRGGYNEQFF

v_call: TRBV30
j_call: TRBJ2-2
cdr3_aa: CAWSFLAGTGELFF

v_call: TRBV6-2/TRBV6-3
j_call: TRBJ2-1
cdr3_aa: CASSYPRNVGGSYNEQFF

v_call: TRBV12-3/TRBV12-4
j_call: TRBJ2-1
cdr3_aa: CASIPLAGGHNEQFF

v_call: TRBV11-1
j_call: TRBJ2-7
cdr3_aa: CASSLVGTGDYEQYF

v_call: TRBV24-1
j_call: TRBJ1-2
cdr3_aa: CATSDLGRDYGYTF

v_call: TRBV28
j_call: TRBJ1-1
cdr3_aa: CASSTTGLEAFF

v_call: TRBV15
j_call: TRBJ2-5
cdr3_aa: CATSRGGLAGGETQYF

v_call: TRBV6-1
j_call: TRBJ2-2
cdr3_aa: CASSEGLDTGELFF

v_call: TRBV7-3
j_call: TRBJ2-1
cdr3_aa: CASSVRGINEQFF

v_call: TRBV6-6
j_call: TRBJ2-3
cdr3_aa: CASSYDQTSGGADTQYF

v_call: TRBV5-1
j_call: TRBJ2-1
cdr3_aa: CASSLIDRGGNEQFF

v_call: TRBV11-2
j_call: TRBJ2-7
cdr3_aa: CASSSSGYEQYF